This TCR beta chain was identified during a study of blood T cell repertoires in COVID-19 (TCRdb year 2020). Regarding the complete study: Samples covering the acute and convalescent phases of COVID-19 were provided by collaborators in the United States, Italy and Spain. The prospective study material was composed of cDNA or gDNA derived from T cells, B-cell-depleted T cells, or PBMCs. Deeply sampled blood TCRbeta repertoires from subjects exposed to, actively infected with, or recovered from COVID-19 were included in the dataset. The repertoires were released in a freely available public database meant as a resource for research on the immune response to SARS-CoV-2. Samples were obtained from the ongoing ImmuneRACE study (first 160 participants) and from 1,254 subjects provided by 6 global collaborators. The sample metadata nearly always contained a de-identified subject ID, COVID-19 status, age in years and sex. Where HLA class I and class II types were available, the types were taken from metadata supplied by the sample provider, not from assay-based typing.

CDR1 and CDR2 are read off the germline V gene as MNHEY and SVGEGT. The CDR3 covers 16 residues, taking in both the cysteine and the phenylalanine. Of all the DNA, just the CDR3 is kept, 48 bases in frame from base 1. The junction shows trimming of 4 bases on V and 5 bases on J, plus 20 bases between the germline ends. TCRbeta CDR3 regions were amplified from genomic DNA by means of the immunoSEQ Assay, a bias-controlled multiplex PCR. The published analysis was carried out like this. Nucleated cell counts per sample were estimated from amplification of reference gene primers within the assay. To quantify the absolute abundance of each unique TCRbeta CDR3 rearrangement, sequence reads were collapsed and filtered. For each sample, productive Simpson clonality was calculated as the square root of Simpson's diversity index over productive rearrangements. TCRdb obtained this table from immuneACCESS and retained in-frame rearrangements with V and J assigned. These tables miss some clones; where compared with another copy, unresolved V genes account for less than half of the shortfall, and the remainder is unexplained. D and trimming were read from the DNA, whereas the V and J calls and clone size are those reported in that table. The sample yields some 240,000 clones; about 80% were counted once. The top ten clonotypes cover around 3.6% of the sample.

In the prospective study, participants were roughly 18 to 89 years old, resided in 20 to 30 geographic areas of the United States, and were enrolled through a virtual design. In the prospective study, cohorts were assigned on the basis of participant-reported clinical history obtained from a screening survey and a study questionnaire. ImmuneRACE Cohort 3 recovered participants were defined by two consecutive negative NP/OP PCR tests, healthcare professional clearance, or symptom resolution. Each participant in the prospective study had whole blood, serum and a nasopharyngeal or oropharyngeal swab collected by mobile phlebotomists. Over an approximately 2-month period, participants in the prospective study had the option of providing additional blood draws and questionnaires. Blood samples from the prospective study were shipped frozen or at room temperature prior to DNA extraction. Concerning this clone: Its antigen target is currently unknown. No base-level quality is on record; no much larger clone is a single base apart.

What the study reported, not specific to this receptor: How much clinical and demographic metadata was included differed by source and by participant, and the metadata was provided uncurated.

The receptor was derived from a man between 50 and 59 years old who had recovered from COVID-19. The sample was PBMCs or T cells enriched from blood (not recorded which). Recombination connected TRBV6-2 or TRBV6-3 to TRBJ2-5; the D segment could be TRBD2, given 6 matching bases. The CDR3 region: CASSSHYGRMRETQYF. The nucleotide sequence reads as follows: TGTGCCAGCAGTTCCCATTATGGGAGGATGAGGGAGACCCAGTACTTC.